This T cell receptor beta chain was captured by sequencing in a study of control samples from healthy donors and cancer patients. Sequenced by immunoSEQ multiplex PCR; TCRdb stores in-frame clones only, minus some. Here the sample spans 75,000 to 90,000 clones, about 88% being singletons. The CDR3 runs 14 residues. Per the germline V gene, CDR1 is ENHRY and CDR2 is SYGVKD. V dropped 4 bases and J dropped 1; count of bases not matched to a gene: 3. The sequencing sample was made of blood. The receptor's source is a man aged 50-60 years in good health. V and J are TRBV10-3 and TRBJ2-5; 7 bases map to TRBD2. The CDR3 DNA is TGTGCCATCAGTGGGCGGGGGAGCCAAGAGACCCAGTACTTC. Translation gives CAISGRGSQETQYF.